One sample yielded the 27 T cell receptor beta chains listed below, sequenced in a study of cytomegalovirus exposure and HLA in healthy donors. The PCR had 60 Vbeta and 13 Jbeta primers. TCRdb's copy holds only in-frame clones and misses some; the assay was immunoSEQ multiplex PCR. This table holds some 82,000 clones. What was sequenced was PBMCs. Receptors originate from a woman in her twenties or thirties in good health and CMV-seronegative.

This chain's CDR3 is CASSQSPGMGDEQYF. The CDR3 DNA reads TGCGCCAGCAGTCAATCCCCGGGGATGGGCGACGAGCAGTACTTC. The chain is built from TRBV23-1 and TRBJ2-7, with D possibly being TRBD2 (5 bases). TRBV23-1 has ORF status, its function being uncertain. V shed 0 bases and J shed 5 bases, with 14 bases lying between them. The CDR3 length is 15 residues.

The chain joins TRBV19 to TRBJ2-7; possible D gene TRBD2, 6 bases. Germline V lookup: CDR1 LNHDA, CDR2 SQIVND (reference sequence). The CDR3 has 15 residues. Trimming took 5 bases from V and 6 from J, leaving 20 bases between them. The CDR3 loop is CASSPVGGAFREQYF. CDR3 nucleotide sequence: TGTGCCAGTAGTCCAGTTGGAGGGGCCTTCCGCGAGCAGTACTTC.

V is TRBV18 and J is TRBJ1-4; no clear D gene. Trimming took 6 bases from V and 6 from J, leaving 17 bases between them. CDR3 length: 15 amino acids. Germline V lookup: CDR1 KGHSH, CDR2 LQKENI. CDR3 region: CASSRRTNEHEKLFF. The CDR3 DNA reads as TGTGCCAGCTCTCGGAGGACCAACGAGCATGAAAAACTGTTTTTT.

The V gene is TRBV14, the J gene TRBJ1-6, with a tentative D call TRBD1 (5 bases). The CDR3 runs 15 residues. The germline CDR1 and CDR2 sequences are SGHDN and FVKESK. Trimming took 2 bases from V and 7 from J, leaving 12 bases between them. This chain's CDR3 is CASSQQGGWNSPLHF. Here the CDR3 DNA reads TGTGCCAGCAGCCAACAGGGTGGCTGGAATTCACCCCTCCACTTT.

The chain recombines TRBV28 with TRBJ1-3, with a weak D call TRBD1 (6 bases). Germline assignment: CDR1 MDHEN and CDR2 SYDVKM. The CDR3 totals 15 residues. Trimming stripped 3 bases from V and 0 bases from J, with 9 bases between. CDR3 region: CASSFDRRSGNTIYF. DNA for the CDR3: TGTGCCAGCAGTTTCGACAGGCGCTCTGGAAACACCATATATTTT.

The chain has TRBV7-9 and TRBJ2-7; D perhaps matches TRBD1 (8 bases). This CDR3 region has 15 residues. Trimming left V 5 bases short and J 7 bases short, with 21 bases between. CDR1 and CDR2 from the germline V gene are SEHNR and FQNEAQ (reference sequence). CDR3 DNA: TGTGCCAGCAGCCCCGAGTGGACAGGGAGGGGAGAGCAGTACTTC. The encoded protein is CASSPEWTGRGEQYF.

The chain joins TRBV27 to TRBJ2-2; D is unclear. The CDR3 covers 14 residues. CDR1 and CDR2 from the germline V gene are MNHEY and SMNVEV (reference sequence). V lost 5 bases to trimming and J lost 4 bases, with 11 bases between them. The CDR3 DNA is TGTGCCAGCAGTCAAGCATCGATCACCGGGGAGCTGTTTTTT. Translating it yields CASSQASITGELFF.

The chain links TRBV27 to TRBJ2-6, with D uncertain. V lost 2 bases, J lost 0 bases, and 5 bases lay in between. Germline CDR1 is MNHEY and CDR2 is SMNVEV (reference sequence). The CDR3 extends over 15 amino acids. The CDR3 spells CASSLSVSGANVLTF. CDR3 DNA: TGTGCCAGCAGTTTAAGCGTCTCTGGGGCCAACGTCCTGACTTTC.

The chain is built from TRBV30 and TRBJ1-1; D possibly corresponds to TRBD1 (6 bases). Germline loops: CDR1 GTSNPN, CDR2 SVGIG (reference sequence). The CDR3 is 12 amino acids. Trimming removed 5 bases at V and 1 base at J, with 8 bases between. The CDR3 here is CAWEQGNTEAFF. CDR3 nucleotide sequence: TGTGCCTGGGAACAGGGGAACACTGAAGCTTTCTTT.

The gene calls are TRBV4-1 and TRBJ2-5, with 7 bases identical to TRBD2. Germline V lookup: CDR1 MGHRA, CDR2 YSYEKL. CDR3 length: 15 residues. V trimming: 0 bases; J trimming: 1 base; junction bases outside the gene matches: 2. The CDR3 spells CASSQEGRAQETQYF. The DNA of the CDR3 is TGCGCCAGCAGCCAAGAAGGGAGGGCCCAAGAGACCCAGTACTTC.

The rearrangement links TRBV6-1 to TRBJ1-5, with a weak D call TRBD1 (5 bases). Trimming shortened V by 7 bases and J by 5 bases, and 12 bases separated the two germline ends. Germline V gene lookup returns CDR1 MNHNS and CDR2 SASEGT. This CDR3 comprises 13 residues. CDR3 DNA sequence: TGTGCCAGCAAGGTGGAAGGGGATCAGCCCCAGCATTTT. As protein: CASKVEGDQPQHF.

The CDR3 here is CASSHPGEGNTEAFF. CDR3 bases: TGCGCCAGCAGCCACCCTGGGGAGGGGAACACTGAAGCTTTCTTT. The V and J genes are TRBV4-1 and TRBJ1-1; D gene ambiguous. The germline CDR1 and CDR2 sequences are MGHRA and YSYEKL. This CDR3 has 15 amino acids. The V end was cut by 3 bases, the J end by 1 base, with 12 bases between.

The gene calls are TRBV6-6 and TRBJ1-5; tentatively, D is TRBD1 (6 bases). The CDR3 has 15 amino acids. Trimming left V 6 bases short and J 4 bases short, with 16 bases between. Germline values: CDR1 MNHNY, CDR2 SVGAGI (reference sequence). The CDR3 here is CASSPDDRQNQPQHF. The CDR3 nucleotides are TGTGCCAGCAGCCCCGACGACAGGCAAAATCAGCCCCAGCATTTT.

The rearrangement joins TRBV7-2 to TRBJ1-2; 7 bases align to TRBD1. The CDR3 contains 13 residues. With V trimmed by 5 bases and J by 5 bases, 5 bases remained unmatched. Germline V gene sequence: CDR1 SGHTA, CDR2 FQGNSA. CDR3 protein: CASSPGTEYGYTF. The CDR3 bases are TGTGCCAGCAGCCCTGGGACAGAGTATGGCTACACCTTC. Full variable domain (missing parts from reference TRBV7-2 and TRBJ1-2): GAGVSQSPSNKVTEKGKDVELRCDPISGHTALYWYRQSLGQGLEFLIYFQGNSAPDKSGLPSDRFSAERTGGSVSTLTIQRTQQEDSAVYLCASSPGTEYGYTFGSGTRLTVV.

The chain combines TRBV4-1 with TRBJ2-7; tentative D call: TRBD2 (5 bases). V dropped 3 bases and J dropped 0 bases, with 12 bases sitting between them. The CDR3 extends over 15 amino acids. Germline CDR1 MGHRA, CDR2 YSYEKL. As DNA, the CDR3 is TGCGCCAGCAGCCAGCTTACGGGGTCCTCCTACGAGCAGTACTTC. Translating it yields CASSQLTGSSYEQYF.

The chain is built from TRBV7-9 and TRBJ2-7; TRBD1 aligns across 10 bases. The CDR3 is 18 amino acids. With V trimmed by 5 bases and J by 3 bases, 16 bases remained unmatched. The germline gives CDR1 SEHNR, CDR2 FQNEAQ (reference sequence). CDR3 region: CASSPTGGGGALDYEQYF. The CDR3 coding sequence is TGTGCCAGCAGCCCGACAGGGGGCGGAGGCGCCCTCGACTACGAGCAGTACTTC.

J is TRBJ1-5 and V is TRBV15, with 8 bases fitting TRBD1. V trimming: 1 base; J trimming: 3 bases; junction bases outside the gene matches: 5. CDR1 is LNHNV and CDR2 is YYDKDF in the germline V gene (reference sequence). This CDR3 comprises 16 residues. In DNA form, the CDR3 reads TGTGCCACCAGCAGAGGTGACAGGGGTCCCAATCAGCCCCAGCATTTT. It yields the protein CATSRGDRGPNQPQHF.

V and J are TRBV6-1 and TRBJ2-1; the D gene is possibly TRBD1 (6 bases). This CDR3 contains 15 residues. Trimming shortened V by 5 bases and J by 5 bases, and 16 bases separated the two germline ends. The germline gives CDR1 MNHNS, CDR2 SASEGT. The CDR3 DNA is TGTGCCAGCAGTCCATTTAAGGGGGTAAACAATGAGCAGTTCTTC. It codes for CASSPFKGVNNEQFF.

V is TRBV29-1 and J is TRBJ2-5, with D maybe TRBD1 (6 bases). V dropped 6 bases and J dropped 2 bases, with 10 bases sitting between them. Germline lookup yields CDR1 SQVTM and CDR2 ANQGSEA. The CDR3 runs to 12 residues. Here the CDR3 reads CSVVQGQETQYF. The CDR3 DNA sequence: TGCAGCGTAGTACAGGGTCAAGAGACCCAGTACTTC.

This chain links TRBV19 with TRBJ2-5; 8 bases are a match to TRBD1. The V and J ends lost 4 bases and 2 bases, in that order; junction bases with no gene match: 6. Germline V gene sequence: CDR1 LNHDA, CDR2 SQIVND (reference sequence). This CDR3 has 15 residues. The CDR3 is CASSNIGQGQETQYF. The CDR3 nucleotides are TGTGCCAGTAGTAACATTGGACAGGGACAAGAGACCCAGTACTTC.

The gene calls are TRBV30 and TRBJ2-4; TRBD2 agrees at 12 bases. The V gene end was trimmed by 3 bases and the J gene end by 5 bases; junction bases not matched to a gene: 8. Germline CDR1 GTSNPN, CDR2 SVGIG (reference sequence). This CDR3 comprises 16 residues. CDR3 sequence: CAWRSTSGGTENIQYF. The DNA of the CDR3 is TGTGCCTGGAGGTCAACTAGCGGGGGGACTGAAAACATTCAGTACTTC. Supplemented by reference TRBV30 and TRBJ2-4, the full variable domain reads SQTIHQWPATLVQPVGSPLSLECTVEGTSNPNLYWYRQAAGRGLQLLFYSVGIGQISSEVPQNLSASRPQDRQFILSSKKLLLSDSGFYLCAWRSTSGGTENIQYFGAGTRLSVL.

The chain has TRBV6-1 and TRBJ1-2; 10 nucleotides align to TRBD1. This CDR3 contains 15 residues. Germline lookup yields CDR1 MNHNS and CDR2 SASEGT. V lost 5 bases to trimming and J lost 12 bases; unmatched junction nucleotides: 15. CDR3 DNA sequence: TGTGCCAGCAGTCCAACTAGTCCCGGGACAGGGGCAGACACCTTC. Its protein product is CASSPTSPGTGADTF.

V usage is TRBV5-1 and J usage is TRBJ2-1; 9 bases align to TRBD1. Germline loops: CDR1 SGHRS, CDR2 YFSETQ. The CDR3 has 15 amino acids. V shed 0 bases and J 6 bases; nucleotides not matched to a gene: 4. CDR3 sequence: CASSLEQGQGNEQFF. The CDR3 DNA is TGCGCCAGCAGCTTGGAGCAGGGACAGGGCAATGAGCAGTTCTTC.

The chain joins TRBV6-1 to TRBJ1-5; a possible D gene is TRBD1 (5 bases). This CDR3 region has 15 residues. The V and J ends lost 6 bases and 1 base respectively, with 13 bases between them. Germline CDR1 MNHNS, CDR2 SASEGT. The CDR3 spells CASREGRLSNQPQHF. DNA of the CDR3: TGTGCCAGCAGGGAGGGGCGGTTGAGCAATCAGCCCCAGCATTTT.

The chain links TRBV11-2 to TRBJ2-5; 7 nucleotides align to TRBD1. J gave up 5 bases and V 1 base, and 10 bases lay outside the gene matches. The CDR3 covers 16 residues. Germline values: CDR1 SGHAT, CDR2 FQNNGV. The CDR3 DNA follows: TGTGCCAGCAGCTTAGGGGAGACAGGGCGTGCGGAGACCCAGTACTTC. Encoded protein: CASSLGETGRAETQYF.

V gene TRBV4-2 combines with J gene TRBJ1-1; D might be TRBD1 (5 bases). Per germline, CDR1 LGHNA and CDR2 YNFKEQ. CDR3 length equals 14 residues. Trimming took 4 bases from V and 1 from J, leaving 10 bases between them. The CDR3 nucleotides are TGTGCCAGCAGCCCCCGACAGCAGAACACTGAAGCTTTCTTT. Protein: CASSPRQQNTEAFF.

The chain links TRBV2 to TRBJ2-1; tentative D call: TRBD1 (6 bases). The CDR3 sequence is 16 residues long. V lost 0 bases and J lost 2, with 11 bases in between. In germline, CDR1 is SNHLY, CDR2 FYNNEI. DNA of the CDR3: TGTGCCAGCAGTGAAGCTCGGGACACCACCTACAATGAGCAGTTCTTC. Amino acids: CASSEARDTTYNEQFF.